This T cell receptor (beta chain) was sequenced for a study of cytomegalovirus exposure and HLA in healthy donors. Background on the study: Inside one of the first data releases sat around 85 million unique TCRs taken from HLA-typed donors.

CDR1 SGDLS and CDR2 YYNGEE come from the germline V gene. This CDR3 comprises 15 residues. With 0 bases removed from V and 0 bases from J, the gap between germline ends came to 8 bases. Researchers ran the PCR with 60 Vbeta and 13 Jbeta primers. Profiling relied on immunoSEQ multiplex PCR, and the TCRdb table lists in-frame clones only, not all of them. The data hold about 160,000 clones, with over 80% observed a single time. The chain joins TRBV9 to TRBJ2-3; tentative D call: TRBD1 (5 bases). The sequence came from a girl between 5 and 17 years old in good health and CMV-seropositive. The sample taken for sequencing was PBMCs. CDR3 nucleotide sequence: TGTGCCAGCAGCGTAGCAGGGCCCAGCACAGATACGCAGTATTTT. Protein product: CASSVAGPSTDTQYF. The full variable domain, rest sourced from reference TRBV9 and TRBJ2-3, is DSGVTQTPKHLITATGQRVTLRCSPRSGDLSVYWYQQSLDQGLQFLIQYYNGEERAKGNILERFSAQQFPDLHSELNLSSLELGDSALYFCASSVAGPSTDTQYFGPGTRLTVL.